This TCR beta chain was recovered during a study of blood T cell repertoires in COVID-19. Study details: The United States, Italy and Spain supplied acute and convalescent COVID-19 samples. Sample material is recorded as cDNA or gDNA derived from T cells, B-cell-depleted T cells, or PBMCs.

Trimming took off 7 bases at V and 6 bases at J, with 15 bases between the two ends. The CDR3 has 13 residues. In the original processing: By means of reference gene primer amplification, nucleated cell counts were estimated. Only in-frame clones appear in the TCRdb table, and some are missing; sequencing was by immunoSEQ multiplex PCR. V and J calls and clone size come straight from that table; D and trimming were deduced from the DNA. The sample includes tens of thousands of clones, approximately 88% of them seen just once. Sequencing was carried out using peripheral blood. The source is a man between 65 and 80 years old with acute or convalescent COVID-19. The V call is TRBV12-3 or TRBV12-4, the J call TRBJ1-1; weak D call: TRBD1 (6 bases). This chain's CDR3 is CASTQWTVPEAFF. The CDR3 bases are TGTGCCAGCACCCAATGGACAGTCCCTGAAGCTTTCTTT.